The sample holds many counts of the clone carrying this TCR beta chain. No antigen is known for it. The germline V gene has CDR1 SQVTM and CDR2 ANQGSEA. The CDR3 extends over 12 amino acids. V lost 4 bases to trimming and J lost 5 bases, with 11 bases between them. For the second PCR, which ran for roughly 6 to 12 cycles, a sample-barcoded 5' primer and a J-beta primer mix were used. TCRdb redid the calling of the 5' RACE reads with MiXCR, one entry per CDR3 protein. The table lists roughly 1,700,000 distinct CDR3 sequences, roughly 28% of them singletons. There were healthy Caucasian individuals from Russia, aged roughly 6 to 90, serving as donors. Total RNA, at least 6 micrograms per sample, came from PBMCs. These data originate in a study of blood T cells in healthy people across ages. Study-wide results and caveats: Strong correlation linked observed beta diversity and percent naive T cells. Roughly linear age-related decline in beta diversity appeared, significant by age 40.

The specimen sequenced was blood. The chain has TRBV29-1 and TRBJ2-5, with D tentatively TRBD2 (6 bases). The clonotype originates from a woman aged 30 to 39 in good health. The CDR3 DNA is TGCAGCGTTGTGGGAGGCGACGAGACCCAGTACTTC. Encoded protein: CSVVGGDETQYF.